This is a list of T cell receptor beta chains from one sample in a study of shared clonotypes between healthy human individuals. The table came from immunoSEQ multiplex PCR; TCRdb's copy has only in-frame clones and leaves some out. The repertoire has roughly 2.2 million clones, just under 95% of them found once; the top ten carry approximately 0.4%. Sequencing was done on a sample of naive CD4+ T cells from PBMCs. The origin of the receptors is a man between 18 and 29 years old in good health. Some clones in this sample may be carry-over from other donors' samples. Both conserved end residues are part of each CDR3. Each record gives: CDR3 DNA, CDR3 protein, V gene, D gene, J gene, clone size. A D gene is named only where the DNA matches it firmly. Where a row states a size, it is once, few, many or the class of an expanded clone; other rows omit it.

TGTGCCAGCAGCCCCCTCTACCTCACTTCGGGGGCCAACGTCCTGACTTTC	CASSPLYLTSGANVLTF	TRBV6-4	-	TRBJ2-6	once
TGTGCCAGCAGCCTCGGGGGCGGGAGGTACGAGCAGTACTTC	CASSLGGGRYEQYF	TRBV28	TRBD2	TRBJ2-7	-
TGTGCCAGCAGTTTTCGGGGGGCTGGGGCCAACGTCCTGACTTTC	CASSFRGAGANVLTF	TRBV28	TRBD2	TRBJ2-6	once
TGTGCCTGGAGTGTCCGGGACACCACAGATACGCAGTATTTT	CAWSVRDTTDTQYF	TRBV30	-	TRBJ2-3	-
TGTGCCAGCAGTGAACAGCGGATCGGTCAGGCCAGGGAGACCCAGTACTTC	CASSEQRIGQARETQYF	TRBV25-1	-	TRBJ2-5	-
TGCGCCAGCAGCTTGGTGGGGGGAGCTAACTATGGCTACACCTTC	CASSLVGGANYGYTF	TRBV5-1	-	TRBJ1-2	-
TGTGCCAGTAGCACACCGGGCGGGAGCAATCAGCCCCAGCATTTT	CASSTPGGSNQPQHF	TRBV19	-	TRBJ1-5	few
TGTGCCAGCAGTCCGCCGGGACAGGGGAACACTGAAGCTTTCTTT	CASSPPGQGNTEAFF	TRBV28	TRBD1	TRBJ1-1	-
TGTGCCAGTAGTATAAGGGTAGCGGGCGTGAATGAGCAGTTCTTC	CASSIRVAGVNEQFF	TRBV19	TRBD2	TRBJ2-1	-
TGTGCCAGCAGCCGGGGGGGAGGGGCCACTGAAGCTTTCTTT	CASSRGGGATEAFF	TRBV4-2	-	TRBJ1-1	-
TGTGCCAGCAGCGGGACTAGCGGCAGCTCCTACGAGCAGTACTTC	CASSGTSGSSYEQYF	TRBV7-6	TRBD2	TRBJ2-7	-
TGCGCCAGCAGCGAACCCGGGACAGGTTTCGAGCAGTACTTC	CASSEPGTGFEQYF	TRBV5-1	TRBD1	TRBJ2-7	-
TGCGCCAGCAGCGTTAGTGGGAGGACAACAGATACGCAGTATTTT	CASSVSGRTTDTQYF	TRBV5-1	-	TRBJ2-3	-
TGTGCCAGCAGCTTTGTAGGGGGCCCTTCCTACAATGAGCAGTTCTTC	CASSFVGGPSYNEQFF	TRBV5-5	TRBD1	TRBJ2-1	-
TGTGCCAGCAGCCTTAACGGGGACAGGGGTAGTGGCTACACCTTC	CASSLNGDRGSGYTF	TRBV2	TRBD1	TRBJ1-2	-
TGTGCCAGCAGCCCGGGACTAGCGGGAGTTACCGGGGAGCTGTTTTTT	CASSPGLAGVTGELFF	TRBV5-4	TRBD2	TRBJ2-2	-
TGTGCCAGCAGTAGCGGGACCTCGAATGAGCAGTTCTTC	CASSSGTSNEQFF	TRBV2	TRBD2	TRBJ2-1	-
TGCAGCGTTGTTAACCCGGCCCAGAACACTGAAGCTTTCTTT	CSVVNPAQNTEAFF	TRBV29-1	-	TRBJ1-1	few
TGCGCCAGCAGCCGACCGGGACAGAGTTACGAGCAGTACTTC	CASSRPGQSYEQYF	TRBV4-1	TRBD1	TRBJ2-7	-
TGTGCCAGCCCAATGAGGGGAAGCTCCTACAATGAGCAGTTCTTC	CASPMRGSSYNEQFF	TRBV7-6	-	TRBJ2-1	-
TGTGCCAGCAGCGAGGGACAGATCTCTGGAAACACCATATATTTT	CASSEGQISGNTIYF	TRBV9	TRBD1	TRBJ1-3	-
TGTGCCAGCAGCTTAATGGCCCCCCGGACAGGGGTCAACGAGCAGTACTTC	CASSLMAPRTGVNEQYF	TRBV7-2	TRBD1	TRBJ2-7	-
TGTGCCAGCAGTTGGACGGTGGGGCCGACCTACGAGCAGTACTTC	CASSWTVGPTYEQYF	TRBV27	-	TRBJ2-7	-
TGTGCCAGCAGTTCCTCGGATCTGCCGGCACACGAGCAGTACTTC	CASSSSDLPAHEQYF	TRBV28	-	TRBJ2-7	-
TGTGCCAGCAGCGCGACTAGCGGAGATTACAATGAGCAGTTCTTC	CASSATSGDYNEQFF	TRBV9	TRBD2	TRBJ2-1	-
TGTGCCAGCAGCTCCCCCCCCCGGGAGGGCCTTCGGGAGACCCAGTACTTC	CASSSPPREGLRETQYF	TRBV5-4	TRBD2	TRBJ2-5	-
TGTGCCAGCAGTGAACATCATACGACGCGGCAGCCCCAGCATTTT	CASSEHHTTRQPQHF	TRBV6-1	-	TRBJ1-5	once
TGTGCCAGCAGCTTAGACGGGACAGGGACCTACGAGCAGTACTTC	CASSLDGTGTYEQYF	TRBV11-3	TRBD1	TRBJ2-7	-
TGTGCCAGCAGCTTTCTAGCTTCGGGAAACACCATATATTTT	CASSFLASGNTIYF	TRBV5-6	-	TRBJ1-3	-
TGTGCCAGCACCGATCGGACGGTGACTGGAAACACCATATATTTT	CASTDRTVTGNTIYF	TRBV7-9	-	TRBJ1-3	-
TGCGCCAGCAGCTCTCCGGAGGGGGGCTACACCTTC	CASSSPEGGYTF	TRBV5-1	-	TRBJ1-2	once
TGTGCCAGCAGTTACCGTGCCACTTTCTCTGGAAACACCATATATTTT	CASSYRATFSGNTIYF	TRBV6-6	-	TRBJ1-3	-
TGTGCCAGCAGCGTAGGGCTAGCGGGCACCGGGGAGCTGTTTTTT	CASSVGLAGTGELFF	TRBV9	TRBD2	TRBJ2-2	-
TGTGCCAGCAGCTCCGCACTAGCGGCGGGGGCCGATGAGCAGTTCTTC	CASSSALAAGADEQFF	TRBV7-2	TRBD2	TRBJ2-1	-
TGTGCCAGCTCGCTTCGGACAGGGGATTTCCGAAACTATGGCTACACCTTC	CASSLRTGDFRNYGYTF	TRBV18	TRBD1	TRBJ1-2	-
TGTGCCAACTCGAGGAAGGGAATCGGGGAGCTGTTTTTT	CANSRKGIGELFF	TRBV9	-	TRBJ2-2	-
TGTGCCAGCAGTGTCAGGGGAACCGGGGAGCTGTTTTTT	CASSVRGTGELFF	TRBV2	-	TRBJ2-2	-
TGTGCCAGCAGCCCTCATATCCAAGAGACCCAGTACTTC	CASSPHIQETQYF	TRBV7-7	-	TRBJ2-5	-
TGTGCCAGCAGTGGGGGCGGGGGGGTTATTCAGCCCCAGCATTTT	CASSGGGGVIQPQHF	TRBV2	-	TRBJ1-5	-
TGTGCCAGCAGCTTAGCGGGAGGGGGCCTCAATGAGCAGTTCTTC	CASSLAGGGLNEQFF	TRBV7-9	-	TRBJ2-1	-
TGTGCCAGCAGGTTGGGCGGGAGCTCCTACGAGCAGTACTTC	CASRLGGSSYEQYF	TRBV6-1	TRBD2	TRBJ2-7	-
TGTGCCAGCAGCCCCTCAAACCGGGCTGCTGAAGCTTTCTTT	CASSPSNRAAEAFF	TRBV5-4	-	TRBJ1-1	once
TGTGCCAGTAGCACAAGGACACTTGATGAAAAACTGTTTTTT	CASSTRTLDEKLFF	TRBV19	-	TRBJ1-4	-
TGTGCCAGCAGTTCCCGTCTGGGTCGCGGGATCAACTACGAGCAGTACTTC	CASSSRLGRGINYEQYF	TRBV27	-	TRBJ2-7	-
TGTGCCAGCAGCGCCCGACAGGGGCTAGGAAACACCATATATTTT	CASSARQGLGNTIYF	TRBV9	TRBD1	TRBJ1-3	-
TGTGCCAGTAGTATGCAGGGGGAGACCCAGTACTTC	CASSMQGETQYF	TRBV19	-	TRBJ2-5	once
TGTGCCAGCAGCAGCACAGGGTCCACCGGGGAGCTGTTTTTT	CASSSTGSTGELFF	TRBV28	-	TRBJ2-2	-
TGCAGCGTTAGTAGGGACGGCTACGAGCAGTACTTC	CSVSRDGYEQYF	TRBV29-1	-	TRBJ2-7	-
TGTGCCAGCTCACCGGAGACAGCCTACGAGCAGTACTTC	CASSPETAYEQYF	TRBV18	-	TRBJ2-7	-
TGTGCCAGCAGTTTAACAGGGCGCACTGAAGCTTTCTTT	CASSLTGRTEAFF	TRBV28	-	TRBJ1-1	once
TGTGCCAGCAGTTTGCGGCAGATCAATGGCTACACCTTC	CASSLRQINGYTF	TRBV28	-	TRBJ1-2	-
TGCGCCAGCAGCCAAGCGGGGACAGGGGTCTACGAGCAGTACTTC	CASSQAGTGVYEQYF	TRBV4-1	TRBD1	TRBJ2-7	-